These 11 T cell receptor beta chains were sequenced from one sample in a study of T-cell memory formation after mild COVID-19. Each CDR3 protein gets one entry after TCRdb re-called the 5' RACE reads with MiXCR. This table holds a few hundred thousand distinct CDR3 sequences, more than 20% found once. Material: PBMCs or a T cell subset sorted from them (not recorded which). The receptors derive from an adult woman who had mild COVID-19 (a few samples of this study predate the infection). Cell type and time point are not known.

This clonotype was seen more than once but under ten times. V and J are TRBV3-1 and TRBJ2-7; TRBD1 is a possible D gene (5 bases). CDR3 length: 15 residues. Germline V CDR1 and CDR2: LGHDT, YNNKEL (reference sequence). V gave up 4 bases and J gave up 6 bases, with 19 bases separating them. CDR3 residues: CASSLAWGGKGEQYF. DNA of the CDR3: TGTGCCAGCAGCCTTGCCTGGGGCGGCAAAGGCGAGCAGTACTTC.

This clonotype was found a few times. V and J are TRBV7-9 and TRBJ1-5; D is unresolved. Trimming took 3 bases from V and 0 from J, leaving 6 bases between them. The CDR3 consists of 14 residues. Germline V gene sequence: CDR1 SEHNR, CDR2 FQNEAQ (reference sequence). CDR3 DNA sequence: TGTGCCAGCAGCTTGGAATATAGCAATCAGCCCCAGCATTTT. Protein product: CASSLEYSNQPQHF.

This clonotype was seen more than once but under ten times. The V gene is TRBV6-2 or TRBV6-3, the J gene TRBJ2-1, with TRBD2 as a possible D gene (5 bases). Germline V lookup: CDR1 MNHEY, CDR2 SVGEGT. Trimming removed 4 bases at V and 5 bases at J, with 9 bases between. There are 13 residues in the CDR3. The DNA of the CDR3 is TGTGCCAGCAGTTGGGGAGAAAACAATGAGCAGTTCTTC. It yields the protein CASSWGENNEQFF.

The chain recombines TRBV11-2 with TRBJ2-1; 9 positions agree with TRBD2. This CDR3 contains 16 residues. CDR1 SGHAT and CDR2 FQNNGV come from the germline V gene. The ends lost 5 bases at V and 4 bases at J; junction bases unmatched: 9. CDR3 region: CASSLGAGGGYNEQFF. For the CDR3, the DNA is TGTGCCAGCAGCCTCGGAGCGGGGGGAGGGTACAATGAGCAGTTCTTC.

With respect to this clonotype: Germline and junction disagree at one end, which may indicate a read error. The rearrangement uses TRBV3-1 and TRBJ2-3; D gene uncertain. CDR1 is LGHDT and CDR2 is YNNKEL in the germline V gene (reference sequence). The CDR3 sequence is 13 residues long. CDR3 amino acids: CTSSLGITDTQYF. CDR3 DNA sequence: TGTACCAGCAGCCTTGGGATAACAGATACGCAGTATTTT.

In DNA form, the CDR3 reads TGTGCCAGCAGTTCTGAACCCTCCTACGAGCAGTACTTC. It encodes CASSSEPSYEQYF. The rearrangement links TRBV12-3 or TRBV12-4 to TRBJ2-7, with D unresolved. The CDR3 has 13 amino acids. Trimming removed 4 bases at V and 0 bases at J, with 7 bases between.

Only a few counts were recorded for this clonotype. The rearrangement links TRBV7-3 to TRBJ1-2; D is perhaps TRBD1 (6 bases). The V and J ends lost 2 bases and 5 bases respectively, with 12 bases between them. CDR1 and CDR2 (germline): SGHTA, FQGTGA. The CDR3 length is 14 residues. The CDR3 sequence is CASSLGGAGYGYTF. CDR3 DNA sequence: TGTGCCAGCAGCTTAGGGGGCGCTGGGTATGGCTACACCTTC. Filled out from reference TRBV7-3 and TRBJ1-2, the complete variable domain reads GAGVSQTPSNKVTEKGKYVELRCDPISGHTALYWYRQSLGQGPEFLIYFQGTGAADDSGLPNDRFFAVRPEGSVSTLKIQRTERGDSAVYLCASSLGGAGYGYTFGSGTRLTVV.

This clonotype was picked up a small number of times. The chain links TRBV4-3 to TRBJ2-3, with a tentative D call TRBD2 (6 bases). This CDR3 is 16 amino acids long. V was clipped by 0 bases and J by 1 base, with 11 bases between them. Germline V lookup: CDR1 LGHNA, CDR2 YSLEER. The CDR3 loop is CASSQDTGAGTDTQYF. The CDR3 nucleotides read TGCGCCAGCAGCCAAGATACGGGAGCAGGCACAGATACGCAGTATTTT.

V is TRBV4-3 and J is TRBJ1-2; 7 bases are shared with TRBD1. The CDR3 runs 14 residues. Germline V CDR1 and CDR2: LGHNA, YSLEER. V trimming: 4 bases; J trimming: 4 bases; junction bases outside the gene matches: 6. The CDR3: CASSLNRGVYGYTF. The CDR3 DNA follows: TGCGCCAGCAGCCTCAACAGGGGTGTCTATGGCTACACCTTC.

The rearrangement links TRBV15 to TRBJ2-3, with 10 bases matching TRBD2. The germline CDR1 and CDR2 sequences are LNHNV and YYDKDF (reference sequence). This CDR3 contains 16 residues. The V segment lost 1 base and the J segment 2 bases; nucleotides outside the gene matches: 3. CDR3 loop: CATSRGTSGNTDTQYF. In DNA form, the CDR3 reads TGTGCCACCAGCAGAGGGACTAGCGGAAACACAGATACGCAGTATTTT.

The J gene is TRBJ1-1, the V gene TRBV5-1; no clear D gene. V lost 1 base to trimming and J lost 1 base, with 14 bases between them. CDR1 and CDR2 (germline): SGHRS, YFSETQ. The CDR3 spans 16 residues. In nucleotides, the CDR3 is TGCGCCAGCAGCTTGAAGGGAGTCTGGGGGAACACTGAAGCTTTCTTT. As protein: CASSLKGVWGNTEAFF.